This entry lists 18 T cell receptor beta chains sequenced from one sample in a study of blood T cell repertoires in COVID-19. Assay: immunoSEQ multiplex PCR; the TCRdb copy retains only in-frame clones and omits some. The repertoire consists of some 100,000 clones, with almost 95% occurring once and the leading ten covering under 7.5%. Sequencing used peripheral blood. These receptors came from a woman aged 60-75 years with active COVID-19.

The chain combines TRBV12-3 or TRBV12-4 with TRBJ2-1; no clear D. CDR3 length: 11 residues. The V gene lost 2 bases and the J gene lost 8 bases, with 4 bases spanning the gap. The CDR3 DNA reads TGTGCCAGCAGTTTATCGTATGAGCAGTTCTTC. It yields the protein CASSLSYEQFF.

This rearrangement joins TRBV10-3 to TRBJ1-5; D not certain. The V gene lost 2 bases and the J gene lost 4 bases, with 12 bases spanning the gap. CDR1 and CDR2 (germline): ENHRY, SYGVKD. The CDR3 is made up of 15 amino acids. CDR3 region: CAISEDPGSNQPQHF. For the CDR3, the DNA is TGTGCCATCAGTGAGGATCCGGGGAGTAATCAGCCCCAGCATTTT.

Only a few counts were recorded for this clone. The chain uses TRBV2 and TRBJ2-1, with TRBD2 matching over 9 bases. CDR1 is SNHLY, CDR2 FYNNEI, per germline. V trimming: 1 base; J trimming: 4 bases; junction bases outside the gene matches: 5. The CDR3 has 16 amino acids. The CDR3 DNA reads TGTGCCAGCAGTGAAGTGGTAGCGGGGGCATACAATGAGCAGTTCTTC. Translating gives CASSEVVAGAYNEQFF. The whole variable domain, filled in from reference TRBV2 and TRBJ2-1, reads EPEVTQTPSHQVTQMGQEVILRCVPISNHLYFYWYRQILGQKVEFLVSFYNNEISEKSEIFDDQFSVERPDGSNFTLKIRSTKLEDSAMYFCASSEVVAGAYNEQFFGPGTRLTVL.

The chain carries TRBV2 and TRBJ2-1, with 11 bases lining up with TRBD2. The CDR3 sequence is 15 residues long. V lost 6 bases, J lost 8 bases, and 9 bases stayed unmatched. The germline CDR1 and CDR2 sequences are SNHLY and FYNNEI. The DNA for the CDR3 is TGTGCCAGCAGGGAACTAGCGGGAGTAAGCGATGAGCAGTTCTTC. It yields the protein CASRELAGVSDEQFF.

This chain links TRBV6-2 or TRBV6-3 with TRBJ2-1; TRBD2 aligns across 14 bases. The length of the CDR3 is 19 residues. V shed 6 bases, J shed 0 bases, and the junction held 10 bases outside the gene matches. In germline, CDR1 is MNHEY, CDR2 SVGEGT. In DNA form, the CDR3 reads TGTGCCAGCAGCCGCTACGGACTAGCGGGGGGAACCTCCTACAATGAGCAGTTCTTC. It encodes CASSRYGLAGGTSYNEQFF.

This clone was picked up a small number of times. The CDR3 loop reads CASSSRQPQHF. CDR3 nucleotide sequence: TGTGCCAGCAGCTCGAGGCAGCCCCAGCATTTT. The chain joins TRBV28 to TRBJ1-5; D is ambiguous. V lost 6 bases and J lost 7, with 7 bases in between. This CDR3 region has 11 residues. Germline CDR1 reads MDHEN; CDR2 reads SYDVKM.

The CDR3 loop is CAISESVLRTLYGYTF. For the CDR3, the DNA is TGTGCCATCAGTGAGTCGGTCCTCAGAACCCTCTATGGCTACACCTTC. The chain combines TRBV10-3 with TRBJ1-2; D gene uncertain. Between the trimmed V and J ends, which lost 0 bases and 4 bases, there was a span of 15 bases. The CDR3 is 16 amino acids. CDR1 ENHRY and CDR2 SYGVKD come from the germline V gene.

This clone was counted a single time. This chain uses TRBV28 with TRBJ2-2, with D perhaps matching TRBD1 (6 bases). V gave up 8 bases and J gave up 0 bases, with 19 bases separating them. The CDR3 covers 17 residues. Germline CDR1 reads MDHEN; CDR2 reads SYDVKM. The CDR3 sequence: CASALGQGYANTGELFF. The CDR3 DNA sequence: TGTGCCAGCGCCCTAGGCCAGGGGTACGCGAACACCGGGGAGCTGTTTTTT.

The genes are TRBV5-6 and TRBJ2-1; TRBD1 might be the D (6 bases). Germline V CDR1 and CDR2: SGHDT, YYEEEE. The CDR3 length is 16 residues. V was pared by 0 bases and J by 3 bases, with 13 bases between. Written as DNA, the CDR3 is TGTGCCAGCAGCTTGGAACGAGACAGGTACTACAATGAGCAGTTCTTC. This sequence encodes CASSLERDRYYNEQFF.

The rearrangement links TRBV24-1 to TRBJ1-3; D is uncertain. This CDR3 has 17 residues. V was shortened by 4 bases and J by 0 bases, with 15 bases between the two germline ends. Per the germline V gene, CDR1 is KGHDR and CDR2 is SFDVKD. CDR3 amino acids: CATSEHALGVSGNTIYF. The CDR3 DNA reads TGTGCCACCAGTGAGCATGCCCTCGGAGTCTCTGGAAACACCATATATTTT.

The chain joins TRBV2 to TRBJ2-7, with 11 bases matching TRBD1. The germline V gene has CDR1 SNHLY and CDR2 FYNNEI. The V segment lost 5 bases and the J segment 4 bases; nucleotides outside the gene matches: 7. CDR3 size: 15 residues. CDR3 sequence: CASSMPGQGGYEQYF. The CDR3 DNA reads TGTGCCAGCAGTATGCCGGGACAGGGGGGTTACGAGCAGTACTTC.

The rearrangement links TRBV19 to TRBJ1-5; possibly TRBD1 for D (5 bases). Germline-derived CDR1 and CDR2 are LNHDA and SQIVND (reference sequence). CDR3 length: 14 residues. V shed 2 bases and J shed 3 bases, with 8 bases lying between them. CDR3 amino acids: CASSIWGDNQPQHF. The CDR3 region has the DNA TGTGCCAGTAGTATATGGGGGGACAATCAGCCCCAGCATTTT.

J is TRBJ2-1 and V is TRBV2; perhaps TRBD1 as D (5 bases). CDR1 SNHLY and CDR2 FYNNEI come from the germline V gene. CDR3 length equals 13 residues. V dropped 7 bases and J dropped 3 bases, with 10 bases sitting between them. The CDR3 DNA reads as TGTGCCAGCAAAACCACAGGCTACAATGAGCAGTTCTTC. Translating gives CASKTTGYNEQFF.

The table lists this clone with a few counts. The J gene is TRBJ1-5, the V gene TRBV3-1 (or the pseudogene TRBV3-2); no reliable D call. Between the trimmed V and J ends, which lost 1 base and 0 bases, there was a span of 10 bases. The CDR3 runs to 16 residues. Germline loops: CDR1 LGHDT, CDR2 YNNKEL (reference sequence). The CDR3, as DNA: TGTGCCAGCAGCCAAGGACGAGGCTTTAGCAATCAGCCCCAGCATTTT. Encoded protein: CASSQGRGFSNQPQHF.

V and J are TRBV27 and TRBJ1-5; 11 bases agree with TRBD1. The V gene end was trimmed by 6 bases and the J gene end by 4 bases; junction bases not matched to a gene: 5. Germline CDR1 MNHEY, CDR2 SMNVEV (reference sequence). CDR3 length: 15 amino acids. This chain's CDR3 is CASSFGTGGNQPQHF. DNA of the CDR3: TGTGCCAGCAGCTTCGGGACAGGGGGAAATCAGCCCCAGCATTTT.

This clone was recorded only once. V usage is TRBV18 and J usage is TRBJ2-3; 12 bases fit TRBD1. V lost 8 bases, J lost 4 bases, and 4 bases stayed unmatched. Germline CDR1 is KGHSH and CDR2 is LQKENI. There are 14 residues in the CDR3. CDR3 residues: CASLRDRGPDTQYF. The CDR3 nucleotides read TGTGCCAGCCTCCGGGACAGGGGGCCAGATACGCAGTATTTT.

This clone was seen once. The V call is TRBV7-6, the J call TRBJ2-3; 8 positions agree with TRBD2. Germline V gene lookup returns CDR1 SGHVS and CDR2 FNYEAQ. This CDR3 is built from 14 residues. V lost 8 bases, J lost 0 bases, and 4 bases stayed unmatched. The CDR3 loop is CASQSGGSTDTQYF. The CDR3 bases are TGTGCCAGCCAAAGCGGGGGTAGCACAGATACGCAGTATTTT.

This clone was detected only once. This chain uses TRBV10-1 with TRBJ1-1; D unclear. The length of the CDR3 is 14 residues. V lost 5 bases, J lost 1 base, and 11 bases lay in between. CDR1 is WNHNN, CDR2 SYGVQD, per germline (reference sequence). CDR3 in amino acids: CASSRSRENTEAFF. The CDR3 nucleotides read TGCGCCAGCAGTCGATCCCGGGAGAACACTGAAGCTTTCTTT.